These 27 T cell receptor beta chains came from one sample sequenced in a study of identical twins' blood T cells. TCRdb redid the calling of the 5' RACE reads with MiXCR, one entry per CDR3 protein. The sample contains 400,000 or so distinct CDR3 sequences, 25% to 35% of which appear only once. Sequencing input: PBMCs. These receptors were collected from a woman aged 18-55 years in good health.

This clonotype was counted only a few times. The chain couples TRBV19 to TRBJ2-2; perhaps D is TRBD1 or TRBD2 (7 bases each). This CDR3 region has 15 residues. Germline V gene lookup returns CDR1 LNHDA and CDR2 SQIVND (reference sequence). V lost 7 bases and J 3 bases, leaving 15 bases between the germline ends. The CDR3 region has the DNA TGTGCCAGTAAGGGGCAGGGGGGGTACACCGGGGAGCTGTTTTTT. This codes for CASKGQGGYTGELFF.

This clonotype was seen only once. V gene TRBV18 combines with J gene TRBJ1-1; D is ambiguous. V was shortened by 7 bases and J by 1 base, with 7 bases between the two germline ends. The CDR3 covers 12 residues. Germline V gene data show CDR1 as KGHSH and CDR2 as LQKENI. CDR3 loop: CASYFTNTEAFF. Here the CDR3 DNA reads TGTGCCAGCTACTTTACGAACACTGAAGCTTTCTTT.

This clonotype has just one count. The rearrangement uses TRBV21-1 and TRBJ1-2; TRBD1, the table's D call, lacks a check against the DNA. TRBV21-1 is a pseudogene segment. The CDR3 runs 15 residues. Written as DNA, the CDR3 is TGTGCCAGCAGCTTTCCCGGGGGCTTTGGCTATGGCTACACCTTC. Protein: CASSFPGGFGYGYTF.

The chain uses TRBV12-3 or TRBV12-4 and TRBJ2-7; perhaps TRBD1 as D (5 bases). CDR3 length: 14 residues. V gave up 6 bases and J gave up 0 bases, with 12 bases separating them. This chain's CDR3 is CASSPYRSSYEQYF. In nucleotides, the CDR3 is TGTGCCAGCAGCCCCTACAGGAGCTCCTACGAGCAGTACTTC.

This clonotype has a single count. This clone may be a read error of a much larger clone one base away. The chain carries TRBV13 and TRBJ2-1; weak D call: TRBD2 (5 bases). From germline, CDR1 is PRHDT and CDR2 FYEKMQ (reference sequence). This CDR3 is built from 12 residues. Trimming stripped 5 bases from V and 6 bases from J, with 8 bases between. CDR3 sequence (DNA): TGTGCCAGCAGCGACTACTGCAATGAGCAGTTCTTC. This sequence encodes CASSDYCNEQFF.

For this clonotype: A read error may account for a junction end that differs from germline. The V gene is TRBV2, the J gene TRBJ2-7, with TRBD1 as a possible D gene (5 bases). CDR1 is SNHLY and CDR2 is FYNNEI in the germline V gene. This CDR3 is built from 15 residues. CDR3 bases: TGTGCCATCCTTCTAGGGGTGTCGCAGGGATCCGAGCGGTACTTC. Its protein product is CAILLGVSQGSERYF. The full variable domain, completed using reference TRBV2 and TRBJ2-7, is EPEVTQTPSHQVTQMGQEVILRCVPISNHLYFYWYRQILGQKVEFLVSFYNNEISEKSEIFDDQFSVERPDGSNFTLKIRSTKLEDSAMYFCAILLGVSQGSERYFGPGTRLTVT.

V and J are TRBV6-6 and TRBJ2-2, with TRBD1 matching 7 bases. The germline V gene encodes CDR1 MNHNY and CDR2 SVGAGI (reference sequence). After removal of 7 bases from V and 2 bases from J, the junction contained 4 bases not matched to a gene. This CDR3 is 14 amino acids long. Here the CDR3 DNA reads TGTGCCAGCAAAGGGACAGTCAACACCGGGGAGCTGTTTTTT. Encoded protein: CASKGTVNTGELFF.

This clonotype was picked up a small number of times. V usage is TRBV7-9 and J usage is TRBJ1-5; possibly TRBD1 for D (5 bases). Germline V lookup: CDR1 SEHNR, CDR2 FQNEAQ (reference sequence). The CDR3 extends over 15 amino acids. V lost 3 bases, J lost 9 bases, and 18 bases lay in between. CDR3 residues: CASSLGTGTVAPQHF. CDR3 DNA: TGTGCCAGCAGCTTGGGTACAGGAACCGTAGCGCCCCAGCATTTT.

As DNA, the CDR3 is TGTGCCAGCAGCTTACGTGCGGACTCTCCTTCGAGGGCATTTTTT. Protein product: CASSLRADSPSRAFF. This sequence joins TRBV11-2 and TRBJ1-4, with D unclear. Per the germline V gene, CDR1 is SGHAT and CDR2 is FQNNGV. The CDR3 spans 15 residues. Trimming stripped 2 bases from V and 17 bases from J, with 24 bases between. Full variable domain (rest looked up from reference TRBV11-2 and TRBJ1-4): EAGVAQSPRYKIIEKRQSVAFWCNPISGHATLYWYQQILGQGPKLLIQFQNNGVVDDSQLPKDRFSAERLKGVDSTLKIQPAKLEDSAVYLCASSLRADSPSRAFFGSGTQLSVL.

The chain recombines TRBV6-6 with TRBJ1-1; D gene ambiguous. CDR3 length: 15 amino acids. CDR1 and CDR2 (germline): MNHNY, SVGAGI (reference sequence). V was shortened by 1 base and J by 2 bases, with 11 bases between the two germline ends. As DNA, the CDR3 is TGTGCCAGCAGTTACTGGGAGGGAGGAAACACTGAAGCTTTCTTT. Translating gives CASSYWEGGNTEAFF.

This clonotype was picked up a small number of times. DNA for the CDR3: TGCAGCGCCACCGGACAGGGGATCTACGAGCAGTACTTC. Protein sequence: CSATGQGIYEQYF. J is TRBJ2-7 and V is TRBV29-1; 9 nucleotides line up with TRBD1. Germline values: CDR1 SQVTM, CDR2 ANQGSEA. The length of the CDR3 is 13 residues. J lost 3 bases, V lost 7 bases, and 7 bases had no gene match.

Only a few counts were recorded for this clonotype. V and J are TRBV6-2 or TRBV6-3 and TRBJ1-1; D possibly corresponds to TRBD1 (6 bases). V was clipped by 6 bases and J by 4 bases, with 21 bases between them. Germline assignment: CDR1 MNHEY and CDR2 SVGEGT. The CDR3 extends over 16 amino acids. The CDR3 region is CASSPDRSLITTEAFF. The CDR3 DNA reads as TGTGCCAGCAGCCCAGACAGGAGCCTTATAACCACTGAAGCTTTCTTT.

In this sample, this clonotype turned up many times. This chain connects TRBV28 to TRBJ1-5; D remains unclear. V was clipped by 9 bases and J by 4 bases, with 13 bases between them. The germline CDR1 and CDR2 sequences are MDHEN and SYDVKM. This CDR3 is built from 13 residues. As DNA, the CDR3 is TGTGCCAGTTTTCGGCGTGGTAATCAGCCCCAGCATTTT. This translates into CASFRRGNQPQHF.

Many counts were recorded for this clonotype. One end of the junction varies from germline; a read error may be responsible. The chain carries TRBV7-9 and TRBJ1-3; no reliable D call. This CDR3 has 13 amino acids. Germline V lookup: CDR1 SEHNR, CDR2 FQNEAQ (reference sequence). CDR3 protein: CASSRDFGNTIYF. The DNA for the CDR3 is TGTGCCAGCAGCCGCGATTTCGGAAACACCATATATTTC.

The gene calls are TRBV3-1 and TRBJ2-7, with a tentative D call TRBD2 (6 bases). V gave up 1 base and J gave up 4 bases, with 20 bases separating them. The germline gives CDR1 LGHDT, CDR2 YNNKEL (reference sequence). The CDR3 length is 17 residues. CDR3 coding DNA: TGTGCCAGCAGCCAAGTTCCCCTTGCGGGAATAAATTACGAGCAGTACTTC. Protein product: CASSQVPLAGINYEQYF.

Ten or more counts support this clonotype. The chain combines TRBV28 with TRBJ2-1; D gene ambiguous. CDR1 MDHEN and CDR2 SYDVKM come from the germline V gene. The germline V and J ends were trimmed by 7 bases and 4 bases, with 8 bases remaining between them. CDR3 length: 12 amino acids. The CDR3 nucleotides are TGTGCCAGCACCGGACCGTACAATGAGCAGTTCTTC. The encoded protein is CASTGPYNEQFF.

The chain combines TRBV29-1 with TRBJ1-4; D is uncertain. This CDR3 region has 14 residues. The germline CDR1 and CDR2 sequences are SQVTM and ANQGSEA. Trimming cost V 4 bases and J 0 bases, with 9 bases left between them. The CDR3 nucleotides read TGCAGCGTTGGGCTCCCACCAACTAATGAAAAACTGTTTTTT. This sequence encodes CSVGLPPTNEKLFF.

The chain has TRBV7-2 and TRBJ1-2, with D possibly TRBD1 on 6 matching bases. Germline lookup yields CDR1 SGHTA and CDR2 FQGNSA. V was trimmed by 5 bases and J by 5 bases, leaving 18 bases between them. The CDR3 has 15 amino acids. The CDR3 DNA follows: TGTGCCAGCAGCCCGGCTTCCGGGACACCTTATGGCTACACCTTC. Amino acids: CASSPASGTPYGYTF.

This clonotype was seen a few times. The CDR3 DNA is TGTGCCAGCAGCCCCTTAGCGCCTAGCGGGCAAAAAGAGACCCAGTACTTC. It codes for CASSPLAPSGQKETQYF. The V call is TRBV11-2, the J call TRBJ2-5; 8 bases agree with TRBD2. Unmatched junction bases numbered 14, after V lost 5 bases and J lost 3 bases. Germline V gives CDR1 SGHAT, CDR2 FQNNGV. The CDR3 runs to 17 residues.

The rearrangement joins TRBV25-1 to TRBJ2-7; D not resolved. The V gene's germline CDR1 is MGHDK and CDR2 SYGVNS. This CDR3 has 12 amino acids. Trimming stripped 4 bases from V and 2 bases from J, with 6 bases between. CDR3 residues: CASSAQAYEQYF. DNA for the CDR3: TGTGCCAGCAGTGCCCAGGCCTACGAGCAGTACTTC.

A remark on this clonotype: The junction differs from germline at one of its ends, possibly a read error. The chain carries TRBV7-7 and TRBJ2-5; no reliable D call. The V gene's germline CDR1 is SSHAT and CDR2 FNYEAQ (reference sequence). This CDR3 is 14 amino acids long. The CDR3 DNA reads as TGTGCTAGCAGCCCCCTCGCCGTGGAAGAGACCCAGTACTTC. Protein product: CASSPLAVEETQYF. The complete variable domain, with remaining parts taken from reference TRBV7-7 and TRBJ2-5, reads GAGVSQSPRYKVTKRGQDVTLRCDPISSHATLYWYQQALGQGPEFLTYFNYEAQPDKSGLPSDRFSAERPEGSISTLTIQRTEQRDSAMYRCASSPLAVEETQYFGPGTRLLVL.

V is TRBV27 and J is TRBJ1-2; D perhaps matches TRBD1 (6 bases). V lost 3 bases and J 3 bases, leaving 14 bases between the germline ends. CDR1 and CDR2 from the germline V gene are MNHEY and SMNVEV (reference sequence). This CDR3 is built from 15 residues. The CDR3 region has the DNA TGTGCCAGCAGTTTCTCGGGGGCGATTTACTATGGCTACACCTTC. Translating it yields CASSFSGAIYYGYTF.

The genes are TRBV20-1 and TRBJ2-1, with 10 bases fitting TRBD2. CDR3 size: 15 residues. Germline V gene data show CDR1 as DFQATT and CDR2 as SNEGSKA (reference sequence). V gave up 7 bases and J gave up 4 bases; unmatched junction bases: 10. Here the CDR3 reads CSVSTSGLGYNEQFF. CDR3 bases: TGCAGTGTATCGACTAGCGGGTTAGGATACAATGAGCAGTTCTTC.

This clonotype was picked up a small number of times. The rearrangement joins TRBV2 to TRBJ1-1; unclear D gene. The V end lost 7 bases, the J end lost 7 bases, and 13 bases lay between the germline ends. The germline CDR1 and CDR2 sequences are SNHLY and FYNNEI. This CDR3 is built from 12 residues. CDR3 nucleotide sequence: TGTGCCAGCAATTTGGGGTCAGGTGAAGCTTTCTTT. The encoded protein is CASNLGSGEAFF.

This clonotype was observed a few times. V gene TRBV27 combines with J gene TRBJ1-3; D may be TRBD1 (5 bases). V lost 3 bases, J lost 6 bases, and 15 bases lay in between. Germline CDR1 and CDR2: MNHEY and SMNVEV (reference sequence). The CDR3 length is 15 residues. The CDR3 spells CASSLDMRLSNTIYF. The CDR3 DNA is TGTGCCAGCAGTTTGGACATGAGGTTATCAAACACCATATATTTT.

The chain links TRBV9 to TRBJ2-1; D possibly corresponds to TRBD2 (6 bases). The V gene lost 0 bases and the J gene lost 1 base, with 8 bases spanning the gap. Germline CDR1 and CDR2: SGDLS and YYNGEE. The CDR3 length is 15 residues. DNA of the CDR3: TGTGCCAGCAGCGTAGCGGGGGAGTCCTACAATGAGCAGTTCTTC. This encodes CASSVAGESYNEQFF.

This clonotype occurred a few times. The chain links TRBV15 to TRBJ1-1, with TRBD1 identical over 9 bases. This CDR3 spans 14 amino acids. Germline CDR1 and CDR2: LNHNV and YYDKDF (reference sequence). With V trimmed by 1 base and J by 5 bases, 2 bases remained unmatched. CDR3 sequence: CATSRGTGETEAFF. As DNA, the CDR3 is TGTGCCACCAGCAGAGGGACAGGGGAGACTGAAGCTTTCTTT. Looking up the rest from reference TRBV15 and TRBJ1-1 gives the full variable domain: DAMVIQNPRYQVTQFGKPVTLSCSQTLNHNVMYWYQQKSSQAPKLLFHYYDKDFNNEADTPDNFQSRRPNTSFCFLDIRSPGLGDTAMYLCATSRGTGETEAFFGQGTRLTVV.